The 21 T cell receptor beta chains listed next were all sequenced from one sample in a study of blood T cell repertoires in COVID-19. The repertoire was sequenced with immunoSEQ multiplex PCR; TCRdb's copy has only in-frame clones and lacks some. Among about 120,000 clones, about nine tenths were seen once, and the ten largest hold 25% to 35%. Sequencing used peripheral blood. The receptors shown here come from a woman aged 65 to 85 with acute or convalescent COVID-19.

The table lists this clone with a few counts. The chain is built from TRBV6-1 and TRBJ2-1; 12 nucleotides match TRBD1. This CDR3 comprises 16 residues. The V gene's germline CDR1 is MNHNS and CDR2 SASEGT. Trimming took 4 bases from V and 7 from J; bases not matched to a gene: 8. The CDR3 coding sequence is TGTGCCAGCAGTGGCCTACCGGGACAGGGGGCAAATGAGCAGTTCTTC. This sequence encodes CASSGLPGQGANEQFF.

The chain links TRBV9 to TRBJ1-2; weak D call: TRBD1 (5 bases). This CDR3 contains 14 residues. The V end lost 3 bases, the J end lost 8 bases, and 17 bases lay between the germline ends. Germline values: CDR1 SGDLS, CDR2 YYNGEE. CDR3 nucleotide sequence: TGTGCCAGCAGCGAGGACCCGCGGGGCAGAGGCTACACCTTC. This codes for CASSEDPRGRGYTF.

This rearrangement joins TRBV5-1 to TRBJ2-5; perhaps TRBD1 as D (6 bases). This CDR3 contains 15 residues. Germline V gene lookup returns CDR1 SGHRS and CDR2 YFSETQ. The V end was cut by 4 bases, the J end by 4 bases, with 17 bases between. The CDR3 spells CASSPTISGVETQYF. Written as DNA, the CDR3 is TGCGCCAGCAGCCCCACTATATCAGGGGTAGAGACCCAGTACTTC.

The V and J genes are TRBV18 and TRBJ1-5; 9 bases are a match to TRBD1. The CDR3 consists of 17 residues. V lost 4 bases and J lost 1; bases outside the gene matches: 8. The germline V gene has CDR1 KGHSH and CDR2 LQKENI. This CDR3 is CASSLPTGGISNQPQHF. The CDR3 coding sequence is TGTGCCAGCTCACTTCCGACAGGGGGTATAAGCAATCAGCCCCAGCATTTT. The variable domain in full, completed from reference TRBV18 and TRBJ1-5, reads NAGVMQNPRHLVRRRGQEARLRCSPMKGHSHVYWYRQLPEEGLKFMVYLQKENIIDESGMPKERFSAEFPKEGPSILRIQQVVRGDSAAYFCASSLPTGGISNQPQHFGDGTRLSIL.

This chain joins TRBV12-5 and TRBJ2-1; 9 bases fit TRBD2. Germline V gives CDR1 LGHNT, CDR2 FRNRAP. CDR3 length: 17 amino acids. Trimming at V came to 0 bases and at J to 6 bases, leaving 9 bases not matched to a gene. CDR3 nucleotides: TGTGCTAGTGGTTTGGTGGTTGGGACTAGCAGAGTCAATGAGCAGTTCTTC. Translating gives CASGLVVGTSRVNEQFF.

This clone was detected only a few times. This chain joins TRBV29-1 and TRBJ2-7; TRBD1 matches at 9 bases. There are 13 residues in the CDR3. From germline, CDR1 is SQVTM and CDR2 ANQGSEA. With V trimmed by 5 bases and J by 7 bases, 9 bases remained unmatched. For the CDR3, the DNA is TGCAGCGTTATCCGACAGGGGGTAGGGGAGCAGTACTTC. This gives the protein CSVIRQGVGEQYF.

The chain joins TRBV24-1 to TRBJ1-5; the D gene is possibly TRBD1 (5 bases). Germline CDR1 and CDR2: KGHDR and SFDVKD. Trimming pared 2 bases from V and 9 bases from J, leaving 16 bases between. CDR3 length: 15 amino acids. This CDR3 is CATSDSRDSLRPQHF. As DNA, the CDR3 is TGTGCCACCAGTGATTCCCGGGACTCTCTAAGGCCCCAGCATTTT.

The genes are TRBV30 and TRBJ1-4; D is unclear. V was cut by 0 bases and J by 6 bases, with 11 bases left in between. This CDR3 is 14 amino acids long. From germline, CDR1 is GTSNPN and CDR2 SVGIG (reference sequence). CDR3 in amino acids: CAWSVPERDEKLFF. DNA for the CDR3: TGTGCCTGGAGTGTACCGGAGAGAGATGAAAAACTGTTTTTT.

V gene TRBV19 combines with J gene TRBJ1-5; 9 nucleotides align to TRBD1. The germline V gene encodes CDR1 LNHDA and CDR2 SQIVND (reference sequence). V was pared by 5 bases and J by 9 bases, with 14 bases of the junction left unmatched. The CDR3 consists of 16 residues. CDR3 in amino acids: CASSLQGASTIMPQHF. The CDR3 region has the DNA TGTGCCAGTAGTCTACAGGGGGCCTCCACAATCATGCCCCAGCATTTT.

The rearrangement uses TRBV5-1 and TRBJ1-4; D may be TRBD1 (6 bases). The CDR3 sequence is 16 residues long. In germline, CDR1 is SGHRS, CDR2 YFSETQ. Trimming stripped 0 bases from V and 7 bases from J, with 16 bases between. The CDR3 here is CASSLAEWGQSEKLFF. CDR3 nucleotides: TGCGCCAGCAGCTTGGCCGAGTGGGGGCAATCTGAAAAACTGTTTTTT.

On this clone itself: An end of the junction does not agree with germline; a read error may underlie this. The chain recombines TRBV6-6 with TRBJ1-3; perhaps TRBD1 as D (6 bases). The CDR3 has 13 residues. The germline gives CDR1 MNHNY, CDR2 SVGAGI (reference sequence). The CDR3 protein is CASSYSHGGAGDF. CDR3 nucleotide sequence: TGTGCCAGCAGTTACTCTCACGGGGGGGCTGGGGATTTT.

This sequence joins TRBV19 and TRBJ2-1, with 8 bases that match TRBD2. V shed 6 bases and J 9 bases; nucleotides not matched to a gene: 10. The CDR3 totals 14 residues. Germline V CDR1 and CDR2: LNHDA, SQIVND (reference sequence). Written as DNA, the CDR3 is TGTGCCAGTAGCCCCCAGCGGGGGCCCCTTGAGCAGTTCTTC. As protein: CASSPQRGPLEQFF.

The rearrangement joins TRBV10-2 to TRBJ1-1, with D unclear. Between the trimmed V and J ends, which lost 4 bases and 2 bases, there was a span of 11 bases. The CDR3 loop spans 14 amino acids. Per germline, CDR1 WSHSY and CDR2 SAAADI. The chain's CDR3 is CASSALRKNTEAFF. The CDR3 bases are TGCGCCAGCAGTGCATTGAGAAAAAACACTGAAGCTTTCTTT.

This sequence joins TRBV5-1 and TRBJ2-7; perhaps TRBD2 as D (6 bases). V lost 0 bases, J lost 2 bases, and 9 bases lay in between. The CDR3 sequence is 14 residues long. CDR1 and CDR2 (germline): SGHRS, YFSETQ. The chain's CDR3 is CASSLDGGPYEQYF. Written as DNA, the CDR3 is TGCGCCAGCAGCTTGGACGGGGGACCCTACGAGCAGTACTTC.

The CDR3: CASSDRGSGNTIYF. As DNA, the CDR3 is TGCGCCAGCAGCGACAGGGGATCTGGAAACACCATATATTTT. The rearrangement joins TRBV5-1 to TRBJ1-3; 8 positions match TRBD1. Germline V lookup: CDR1 SGHRS, CDR2 YFSETQ. The junction had 1 base not matched to a gene; V was cut back by 4 bases and J by 1 base. This CDR3 is built from 14 residues.

V and J are TRBV2 and TRBJ1-2, with 8 bases lining up with TRBD1. The length of the CDR3 is 14 residues. V lost 6 bases and J lost 8; bases outside the gene matches: 11. Looked up from germline, CDR1 is SNHLY and CDR2 is FYNNEI. The CDR3 region is CASRAGQGASGYTF. As DNA, the CDR3 is TGTGCCAGCAGAGCCGGACAGGGTGCGAGCGGCTACACCTTC.

CDR3 in amino acids: CASSYVAGHSYGYTF. The CDR3 DNA follows: TGTGCCAGCAGTTACGTTGCAGGGCATAGCTATGGCTACACCTTC. The rearrangement uses TRBV6-5 and TRBJ1-2; TRBD1 is a possible D gene (5 bases). Germline-derived CDR1 and CDR2 are MNHEY and SVGAGI. Trimming shortened V by 2 bases and J by 4 bases, and 14 bases separated the two germline ends. The CDR3 is 15 amino acids.

The chain links TRBV5-6 to TRBJ2-5, with D maybe TRBD1 (6 bases). Per germline, CDR1 SGHDT and CDR2 YYEEEE. Trimming cost V 4 bases and J 4 bases, with 17 bases left between them. CDR3 length: 15 residues. Written as DNA, the CDR3 is TGTGCCAGCAGCACCGGACAGTCTGGGGTAGAGACCCAGTACTTC. It codes for CASSTGQSGVETQYF.

A single count supports this clone. The V call is TRBV2, the J call TRBJ1-3; 8 bases agree with TRBD1. V lost 7 bases, J lost 3 bases, and 2 bases stayed unmatched. Germline assignment: CDR1 SNHLY and CDR2 FYNNEI. This CDR3 has 13 residues. The CDR3 DNA reads TGTGCCAGCAAGGACAGGGTTGGAAACACCATATATTTT. Amino acids: CASKDRVGNTIYF.

The gene calls are TRBV19 and TRBJ2-7; 7 bases are a match to TRBD2. The junction had 4 bases not matched to a gene; V was cut back by 1 base and J by 4 bases. Per germline, CDR1 LNHDA and CDR2 SQIVND (reference sequence). The CDR3 loop spans 14 amino acids. The CDR3 is CASSIGSSGYEQYF. The CDR3 DNA is TGTGCCAGTAGTATAGGGAGTAGCGGGTACGAGCAGTACTTC.

V and J are TRBV2 and TRBJ1-1; D perhaps matches TRBD1 (5 bases). Deletions cut 4 bases from V and 4 bases from J, with 10 bases between. This CDR3 is 13 amino acids long. Germline V gene sequence: CDR1 SNHLY, CDR2 FYNNEI. The CDR3: CASSGGGSTEAFF. The CDR3 DNA reads TGTGCCAGCAGTGGGGGGGGGAGCACTGAAGCTTTCTTT.